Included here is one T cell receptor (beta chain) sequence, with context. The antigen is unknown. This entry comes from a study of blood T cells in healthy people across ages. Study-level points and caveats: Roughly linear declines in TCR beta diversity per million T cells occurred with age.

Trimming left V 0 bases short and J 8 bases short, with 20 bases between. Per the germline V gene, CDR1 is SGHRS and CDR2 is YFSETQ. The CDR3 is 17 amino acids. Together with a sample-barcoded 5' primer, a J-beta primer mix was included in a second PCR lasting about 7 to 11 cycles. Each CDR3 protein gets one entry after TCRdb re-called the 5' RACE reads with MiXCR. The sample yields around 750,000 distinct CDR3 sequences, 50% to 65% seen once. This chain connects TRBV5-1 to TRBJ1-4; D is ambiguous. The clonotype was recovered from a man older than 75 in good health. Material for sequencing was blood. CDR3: CASSLGASDGTGEKLFF. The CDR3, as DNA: TGCGCCAGCAGCTTGGGGGCCTCGGACGGAACGGGGGAAAAACTGTTTTTT. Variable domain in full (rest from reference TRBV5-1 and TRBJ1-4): KAGVTQTPRYLIKTRGQQVTLSCSPISGHRSVSWYQQTPGQGLQFLFEYFSETQRNKGNFPGRFSGRQFSNSRSEMNVSTLELGDSALYLCASSLGASDGTGEKLFFGSGTQLSVL.